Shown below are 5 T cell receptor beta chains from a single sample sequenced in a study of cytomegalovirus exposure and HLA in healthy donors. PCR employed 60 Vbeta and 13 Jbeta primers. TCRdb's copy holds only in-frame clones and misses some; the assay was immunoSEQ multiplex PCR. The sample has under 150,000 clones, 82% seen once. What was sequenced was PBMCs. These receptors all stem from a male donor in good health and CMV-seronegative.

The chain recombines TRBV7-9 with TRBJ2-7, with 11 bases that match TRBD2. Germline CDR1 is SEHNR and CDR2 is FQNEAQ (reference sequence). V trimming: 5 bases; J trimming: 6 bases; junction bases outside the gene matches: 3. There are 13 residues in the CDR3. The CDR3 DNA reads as TGTGCCAGCAGCCCGGGACTAGCGGCCGAGCAGTACTTC. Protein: CASSPGLAAEQYF.

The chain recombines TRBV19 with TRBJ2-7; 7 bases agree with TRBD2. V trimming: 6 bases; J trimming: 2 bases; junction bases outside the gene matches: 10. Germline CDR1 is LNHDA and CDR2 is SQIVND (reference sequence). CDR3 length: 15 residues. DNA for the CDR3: TGTGCCAGTAGCCTCGGGAGCGGGGACGCCTACGAGCAGTACTTC. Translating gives CASSLGSGDAYEQYF.

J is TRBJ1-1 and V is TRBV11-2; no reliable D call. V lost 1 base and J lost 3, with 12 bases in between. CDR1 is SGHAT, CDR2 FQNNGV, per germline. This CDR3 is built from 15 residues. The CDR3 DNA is TGTGCCAGCAGCTTAGGTGCGGGATCCTACACTGAAGCTTTCTTT. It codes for CASSLGAGSYTEAFF.

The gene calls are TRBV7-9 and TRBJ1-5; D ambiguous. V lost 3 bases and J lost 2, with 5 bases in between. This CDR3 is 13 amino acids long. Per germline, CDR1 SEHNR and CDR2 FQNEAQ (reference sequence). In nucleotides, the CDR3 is TGTGCCAGCAGCTTGCAGGGCAATCAGCCCCAGCATTTT. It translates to CASSLQGNQPQHF.

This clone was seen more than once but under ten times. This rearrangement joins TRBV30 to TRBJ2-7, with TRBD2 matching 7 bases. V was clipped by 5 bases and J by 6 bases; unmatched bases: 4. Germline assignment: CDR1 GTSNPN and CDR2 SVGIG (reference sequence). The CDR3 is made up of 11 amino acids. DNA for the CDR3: TGTGCCTGGGGGAGGGGCGGCGAGCAGTACTTC. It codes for CAWGRGGEQYF. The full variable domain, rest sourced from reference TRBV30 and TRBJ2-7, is SQTIHQWPATLVQPVGSPLSLECTVEGTSNPNLYWYRQAAGRGLQLLFYSVGIGQISSEVPQNLSASRPQDRQFILSSKKLLLSDSGFYLCAWGRGGEQYFGPGTRLTVT.